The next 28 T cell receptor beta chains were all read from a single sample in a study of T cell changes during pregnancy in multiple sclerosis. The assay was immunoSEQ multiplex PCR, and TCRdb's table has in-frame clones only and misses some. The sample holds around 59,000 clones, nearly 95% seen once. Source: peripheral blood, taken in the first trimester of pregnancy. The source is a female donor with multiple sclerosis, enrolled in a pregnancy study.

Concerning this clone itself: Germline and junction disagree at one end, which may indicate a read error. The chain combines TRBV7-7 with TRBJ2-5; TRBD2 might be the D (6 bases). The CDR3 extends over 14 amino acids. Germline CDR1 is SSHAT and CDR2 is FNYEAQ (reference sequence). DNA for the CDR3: TGTGCTAGCAGCTTAGTGGGGGGTCAAGAGACCCAGTACTTC. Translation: CASSLVGGQETQYF.

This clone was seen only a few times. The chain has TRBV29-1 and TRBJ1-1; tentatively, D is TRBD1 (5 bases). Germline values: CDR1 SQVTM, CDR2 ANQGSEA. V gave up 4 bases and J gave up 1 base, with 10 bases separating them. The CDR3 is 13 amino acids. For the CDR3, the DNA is TGCAGCGTTGTGGTTGGGGCGAACACTGAAGCTTTCTTT. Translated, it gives CSVVVGANTEAFF. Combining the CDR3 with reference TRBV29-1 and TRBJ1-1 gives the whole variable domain SAVISQKPSRDICQRGTSLTIQCQVDSQVTMMFWYRQQPGQSLTLIATANQGSEATYESGFVIDKFPISRPNLTFSTLTVSNMSPEDSSIYLCSVVVGANTEAFFGQGTRLTVV.

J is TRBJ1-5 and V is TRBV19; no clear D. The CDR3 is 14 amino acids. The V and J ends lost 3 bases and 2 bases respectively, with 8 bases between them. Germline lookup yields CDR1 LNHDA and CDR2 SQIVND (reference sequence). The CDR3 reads CASSIPGGNQPQHF. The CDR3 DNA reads TGTGCCAGTAGTATCCCCGGTGGCAATCAGCCCCAGCATTTT.

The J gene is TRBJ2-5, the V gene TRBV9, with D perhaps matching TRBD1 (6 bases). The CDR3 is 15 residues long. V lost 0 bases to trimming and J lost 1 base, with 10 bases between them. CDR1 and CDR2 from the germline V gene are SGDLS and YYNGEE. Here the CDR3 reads CASSVEGRGQETQYF. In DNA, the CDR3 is TGTGCCAGCAGCGTAGAAGGCAGGGGCCAAGAGACCCAGTACTTC. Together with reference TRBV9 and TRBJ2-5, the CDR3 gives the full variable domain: DSGVTQTPKHLITATGQRVTLRCSPRSGDLSVYWYQQSLDQGLQFLIQYYNGEERAKGNILERFSAQQFPDLHSELNLSSLELGDSALYFCASSVEGRGQETQYFGPGTRLLVL.

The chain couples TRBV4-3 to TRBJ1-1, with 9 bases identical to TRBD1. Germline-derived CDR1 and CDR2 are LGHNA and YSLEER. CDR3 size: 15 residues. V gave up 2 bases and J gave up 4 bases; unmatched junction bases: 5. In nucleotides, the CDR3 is TGCGCCAGCAGCCAAAACAGGGGGCAGAGCACTGAAGCTTTCTTT. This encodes CASSQNRGQSTEAFF.

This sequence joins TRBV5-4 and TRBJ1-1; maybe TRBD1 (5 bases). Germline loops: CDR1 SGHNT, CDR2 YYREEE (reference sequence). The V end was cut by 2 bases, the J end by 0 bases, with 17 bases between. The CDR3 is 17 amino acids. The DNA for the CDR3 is TGTGCCAGCAGCTTCGGTCCGGGACGGGGGATGAACACTGAAGCTTTCTTT. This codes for CASSFGPGRGMNTEAFF.

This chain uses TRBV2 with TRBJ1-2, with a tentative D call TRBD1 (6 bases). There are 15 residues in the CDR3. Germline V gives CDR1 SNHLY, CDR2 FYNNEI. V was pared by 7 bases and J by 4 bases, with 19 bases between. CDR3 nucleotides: TGTGCCAGCATTTTTGGGGGCCCTGGGGGCTATGGCTACACCTTC. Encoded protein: CASIFGGPGGYGYTF.

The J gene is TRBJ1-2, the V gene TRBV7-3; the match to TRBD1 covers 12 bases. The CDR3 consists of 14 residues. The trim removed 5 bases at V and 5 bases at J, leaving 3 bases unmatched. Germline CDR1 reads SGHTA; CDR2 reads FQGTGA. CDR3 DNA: TGTGCCAGCAGCAAGGGACAGGGGGCTTATGGCTACACCTTC. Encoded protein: CASSKGQGAYGYTF.

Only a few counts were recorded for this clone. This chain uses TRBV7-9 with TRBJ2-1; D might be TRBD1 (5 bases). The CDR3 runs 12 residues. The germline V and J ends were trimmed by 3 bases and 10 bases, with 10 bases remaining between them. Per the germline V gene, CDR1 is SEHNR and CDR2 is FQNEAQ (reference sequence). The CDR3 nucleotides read TGTGCCAGCAGCTTCGACAGATACGAGCAGTTCTTC. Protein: CASSFDRYEQFF. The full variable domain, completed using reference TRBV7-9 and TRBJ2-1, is DTGVSQNPRHKITKRGQNVTFRCDPISEHNRLYWYRQTLGQGPEFLTYFQNEAQLEKSRLLSDRFSAERPKGSFSTLEIQRTEQGDSAMYLCASSFDRYEQFFGPGTRLTVL.

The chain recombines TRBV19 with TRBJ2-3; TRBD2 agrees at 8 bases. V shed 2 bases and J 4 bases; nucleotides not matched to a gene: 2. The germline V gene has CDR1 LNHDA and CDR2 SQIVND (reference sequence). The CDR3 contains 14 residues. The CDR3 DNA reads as TGTGCCAGTAGTATACCCGGGGGGGCAGATACGCAGTATTTT. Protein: CASSIPGGADTQYF.

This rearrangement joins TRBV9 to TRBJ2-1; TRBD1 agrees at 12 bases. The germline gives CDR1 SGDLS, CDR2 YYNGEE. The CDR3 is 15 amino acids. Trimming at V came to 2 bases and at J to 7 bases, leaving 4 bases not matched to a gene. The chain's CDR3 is CASSVAGQGANEQFF. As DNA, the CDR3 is TGTGCCAGCAGCGTTGCGGGACAGGGGGCAAATGAGCAGTTCTTC.

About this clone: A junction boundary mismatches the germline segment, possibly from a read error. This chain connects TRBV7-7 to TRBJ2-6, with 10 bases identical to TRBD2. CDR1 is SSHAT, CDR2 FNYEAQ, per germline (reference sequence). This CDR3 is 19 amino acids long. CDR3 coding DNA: TGTGCTAGCAGCTTAGCGTCAGCGGGGGGGATCTCTGGGGCCAACGTCCTGACTTTC. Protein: CASSLASAGGISGANVLTF.

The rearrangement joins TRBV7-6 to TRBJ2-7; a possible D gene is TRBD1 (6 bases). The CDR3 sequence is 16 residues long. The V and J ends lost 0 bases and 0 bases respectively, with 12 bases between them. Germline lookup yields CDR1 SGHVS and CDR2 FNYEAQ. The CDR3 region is CASSLALGGNSYEQYF. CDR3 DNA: TGTGCCAGCAGCTTAGCGCTAGGGGGAAACTCCTACGAGCAGTACTTC.

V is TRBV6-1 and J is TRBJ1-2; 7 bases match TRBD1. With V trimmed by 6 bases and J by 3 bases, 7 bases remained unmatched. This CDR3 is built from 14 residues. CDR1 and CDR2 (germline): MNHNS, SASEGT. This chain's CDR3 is CASRSRGFDYGYTF. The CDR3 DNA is TGTGCCAGCAGGAGCAGGGGGTTTGACTATGGCTACACCTTC.

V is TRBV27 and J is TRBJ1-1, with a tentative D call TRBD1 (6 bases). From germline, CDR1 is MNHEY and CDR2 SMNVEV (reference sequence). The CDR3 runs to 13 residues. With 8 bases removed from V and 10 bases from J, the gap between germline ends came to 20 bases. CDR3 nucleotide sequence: TGTGCCAGCCGAACCACAGGGATCCGGGGAGCTTTCTTT. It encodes CASRTTGIRGAFF.

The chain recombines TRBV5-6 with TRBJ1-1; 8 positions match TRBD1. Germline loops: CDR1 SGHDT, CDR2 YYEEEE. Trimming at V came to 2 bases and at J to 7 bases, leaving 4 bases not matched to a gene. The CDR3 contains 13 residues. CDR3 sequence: CASSFGQGNEAFF. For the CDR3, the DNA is TGTGCCAGCAGCTTCGGACAGGGCAATGAAGCTTTCTTT.

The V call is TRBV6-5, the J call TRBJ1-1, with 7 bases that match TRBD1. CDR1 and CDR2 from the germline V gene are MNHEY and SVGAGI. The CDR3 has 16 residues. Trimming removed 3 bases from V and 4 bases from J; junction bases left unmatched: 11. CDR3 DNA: TGTGCCAGCAGTTATCTAACTACAGGGGTTCCCACTGAAGCTTTCTTT. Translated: CASSYLTTGVPTEAFF.

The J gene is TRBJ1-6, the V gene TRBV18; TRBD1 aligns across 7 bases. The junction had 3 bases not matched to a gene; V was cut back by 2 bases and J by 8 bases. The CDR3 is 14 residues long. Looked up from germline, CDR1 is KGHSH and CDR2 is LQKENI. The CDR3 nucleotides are TGTGCCAGCTCACCAAAGGGGGCAGATTCACCCCTCCACTTT. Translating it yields CASSPKGADSPLHF.

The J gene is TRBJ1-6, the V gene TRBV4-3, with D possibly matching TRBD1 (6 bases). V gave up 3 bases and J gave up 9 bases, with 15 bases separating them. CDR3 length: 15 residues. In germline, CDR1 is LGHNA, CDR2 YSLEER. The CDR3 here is CASSQESRGASPLHF. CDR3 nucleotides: TGCGCCAGCAGCCAGGAAAGCAGGGGAGCTTCACCCCTCCACTTT.

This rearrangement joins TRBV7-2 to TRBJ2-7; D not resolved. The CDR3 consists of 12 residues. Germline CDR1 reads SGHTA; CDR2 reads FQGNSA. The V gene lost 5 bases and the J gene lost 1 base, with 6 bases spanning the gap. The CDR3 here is CASSPTSYEQYF. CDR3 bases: TGTGCCAGCAGCCCTACTTCCTACGAGCAGTACTTC.

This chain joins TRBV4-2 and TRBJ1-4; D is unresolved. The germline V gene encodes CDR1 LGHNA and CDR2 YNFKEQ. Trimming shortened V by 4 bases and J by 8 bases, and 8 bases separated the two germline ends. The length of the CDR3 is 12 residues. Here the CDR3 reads CASSLLGEKLFF. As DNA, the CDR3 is TGTGCCAGCAGCCTCCTCGGGGAAAAACTGTTTTTT.

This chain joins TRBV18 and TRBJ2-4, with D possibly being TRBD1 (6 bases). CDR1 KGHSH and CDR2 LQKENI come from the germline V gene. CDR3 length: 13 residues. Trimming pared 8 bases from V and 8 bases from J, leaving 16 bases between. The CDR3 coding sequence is TGTGCCAGCCGAGACAGGCTATTTGACATTCAGTACTTC. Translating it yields CASRDRLFDIQYF. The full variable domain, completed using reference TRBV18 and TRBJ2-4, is NAGVMQNPRHLVRRRGQEARLRCSPMKGHSHVYWYRQLPEEGLKFMVYLQKENIIDESGMPKERFSAEFPKEGPSILRIQQVVRGDSAAYFCASRDRLFDIQYFGAGTRLSVL.

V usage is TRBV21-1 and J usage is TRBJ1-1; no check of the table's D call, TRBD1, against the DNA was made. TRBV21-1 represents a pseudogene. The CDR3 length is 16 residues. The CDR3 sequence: CASSTRTGAMNTEAFF. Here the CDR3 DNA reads TGTGCCAGCAGCACTCGGACAGGAGCTATGAACACTGAAGCTTTCTTT.

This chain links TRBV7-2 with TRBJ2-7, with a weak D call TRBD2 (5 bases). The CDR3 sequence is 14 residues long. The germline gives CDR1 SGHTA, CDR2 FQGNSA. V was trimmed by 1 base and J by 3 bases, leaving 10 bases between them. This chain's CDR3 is CASSLGTGNYEQYF. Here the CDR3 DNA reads TGTGCCAGCAGCTTAGGGACTGGAAACTACGAGCAGTACTTC.

The chain's CDR3 is CASSSGASGSTDTQYF. CDR3 nucleotides: TGTGCCAGCAGCAGCGGGGCTAGCGGGAGCACAGATACGCAGTATTTT. The chain uses TRBV7-2 and TRBJ2-3; 8 bases fit TRBD2. The CDR3 runs to 16 residues. CDR1 SGHTA and CDR2 FQGNSA come from the germline V gene. Trimming removed 5 bases from V and 0 bases from J; junction bases left unmatched: 7.

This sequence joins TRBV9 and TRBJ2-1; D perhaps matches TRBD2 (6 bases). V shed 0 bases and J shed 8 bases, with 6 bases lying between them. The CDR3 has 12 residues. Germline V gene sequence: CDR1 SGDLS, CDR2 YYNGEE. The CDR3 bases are TGTGCCAGCAGCGTAGGGGGGGATGAGCAGTTCTTC. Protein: CASSVGGDEQFF.

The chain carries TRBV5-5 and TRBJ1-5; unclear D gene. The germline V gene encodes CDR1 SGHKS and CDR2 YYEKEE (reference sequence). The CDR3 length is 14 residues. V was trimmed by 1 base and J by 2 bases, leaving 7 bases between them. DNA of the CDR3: TGTGCCAGCAGCTTGCGGGTCCGCAATCAGCCCCAGCATTTT. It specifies CASSLRVRNQPQHF.

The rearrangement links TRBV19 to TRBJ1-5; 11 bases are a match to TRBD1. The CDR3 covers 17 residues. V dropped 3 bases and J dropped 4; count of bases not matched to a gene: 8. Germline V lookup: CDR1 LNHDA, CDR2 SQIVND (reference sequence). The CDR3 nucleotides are TGTGCCAGTAGTATTGTGGAAGGACAGGGGGCTAATCAGCCCCAGCATTTT. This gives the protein CASSIVEGQGANQPQHF.